This entry describes one T cell receptor beta chain. CDR1 and CDR2 from the germline V gene are MDHEN and SYDVKM. The CDR3 has 15 amino acids. Trimming stripped 1 base from V and 5 bases from J, with 14 bases between. These data come from a study of OX40 agonist ivuxolimab in advanced cancers. Blood was sampled at baseline, cycle 4 day 1, and cycle 7 day 1. Profiling relied on immunoSEQ multiplex PCR, and the TCRdb table lists in-frame clones only, not all of them. The profile shows 20,000 to 30,000 clones, roughly 85% of them singletons. The chain recombines TRBV28 with TRBJ2-5, with D tentatively TRBD1 (6 bases). The specimen was CD4+ or CD8+ T cells sorted from blood, collected in a trial of the OX40 agonist ivuxolimab. This clonotype originated in an adult with an advanced solid tumor such as melanoma, head and neck, liver or kidney cancer. Here the CDR3 DNA reads TGTGCCAGCAGTTTATTGGCAGGGGCAGTCGAGACCCAGTACTTC. It codes for CASSLLAGAVETQYF.